This T cell receptor (beta chain) was captured in a study of cytotoxic CD8 clonotypes in ibrutinib-treated CLL (dated by TCRdb to 2020 to 2023). Regarding the study in general: The cohort had ten to twelve relapsed/refractory and 15 treatment-naive patients; 17 to 18 were IGHV unmutated. Samples at response were collected after a median of approximately twelve months of treatment, with a range of 6 to 36 months. Cryopreserved peripheral blood mononuclear cells were collected before treatment, at response, and at either disease progression or sustained remission. An average of approximately 260,000 productive templates and 94,082 productive rearrangements was obtained per sample. Longitudinal samples were obtainable from 26 of the 86 participants in the trial. Every remission and progressive disease sample was obtained while ibrutinib was still being received by the patients. Partial responses were observed in about 24 patients and complete responses in 2; after a median follow-up of about 69 months, remission was maintained in around 14 patients and progression was observed in approximately 12.

This sample's time point label indicates: progressive disease on ibrutinib. For TCR beta library preparation, about 2 micrograms of genomic DNA were isolated from cryopreserved PBMCs. Longitudinal blood samples from CLL patients receiving ibrutinib monotherapy were subjected to high-throughput TCR beta sequencing. The patients took part in an open-label, single-center phase 2 trial of ibrutinib monotherapy. The goal of deep resolution MiSeq sequencing was a depth between 1 in 1 million and 1 in 200,000 T cells, and coverage averaged 10x per clonotype. TCR beta libraries were generated with the immunoSEQ hsTCRB Kit. The source study handled its data this way. ImmunoSEQ Data Assistant and ImmunoSEQ Analyzer were used for data analysis, and V, D and J genes were assigned according to IMGT definitions. Clonality, which ranges from 0 to 1, was calculated by subtracting the normalized Shannon entropy of productive rearrangement frequencies from one. Only overrepresented clonotypes making up at least 0.05% of the repertoire of each patient were included in the public clonotype analysis. About a dozen age-matched healthy donor repertoires from immuneACCESS served as clonality controls. Imported from immuneACCESS, the table was reduced by TCRdb to in-frame sequences with V and J called. These copies leave out some clones; in studies compared against another copy, an unresolved V gene accounts for under half, and the cause of the remainder is not known. That table is the source of V, J and clone size, and D and trimming were worked out from the DNA. The table for this sample lists about 300,000 clones; more than 70% of them were counted only once. The ten largest clones add up to roughly 6% of the sample.

Note on this clone: Which antigen it targets is not known. One base away there is no much larger clone; base qualities are not given.

What the study reported, not specific to this receptor: Sampling times were not matched between sustained-remission and progressing patients, and lymph node repertoires were not studied. Baseline clonality exceeded that of age-matched healthy donors and correlated strongly with circulating CD8+ T-cell counts. Clonality increased at ibrutinib response, stayed stable in sustained remission, and fell back toward baseline at progression. Public clonotypes were rare and either contracted or stayed stable during treatment, and the rise in clonality at ibrutinib response reflected the expansion of private clonotypes.

The origin of this receptor is a human donor with chronic lymphocytic leukemia. This specimen was PBMCs, taken at disease progression, from a patient treated with ibrutinib.

The CDR3 protein sequence reads: CAWSVRAYLFRERGQNYEQYF. The bases are TGTGCCTGGAGTGTCCGAGCCTATCTTTTCCGGGAGAGGGGGCAAAACTACGAGCAGTACTTC. Recombination connected TRBV30 to TRBJ2-7, and the D gene may be TRBD1, 7 bases matching. Counted from cysteine to phenylalanine, this CDR3 has 21 amino acids. Only the CDR3 portion is preserved as DNA: 63 bases, with reading frame beginning at the first base. V lost 0 bases and J lost 3 bases; the stretch between them is 33 bases long. Looking up the germline V gene (reference sequence) yields CDR1 GTSNPN and CDR2 SVGIG.